This TCR beta chain was found in a study of cytomegalovirus exposure and HLA in healthy donors. About this clone itself: The antigen remains unidentified.

With 60 Vbeta and 13 Jbeta primers, the PCR was carried out. TCRdb's copy holds only in-frame clones and misses some; the assay was immunoSEQ multiplex PCR. The sample holds 150,000 or so clones, less than 90% seen once. Findings and limits, study-wide: Sequencing depth roughly uniform across donors was assumed in presence/absence analyses. Accurate prediction of most subjects' HLA-A and HLA-B alleles from TCR beta sequences was reported. Donors belonging to an Asian-associated ancestry cluster reportedly showed fewer N-insertions in productive TCRs than the 666-donor mean, according to what a later analysis found. Later analysis found that TCR beta chains associated with HLA were more clonally expanded than other, equally common chains.

The ends were cut back, 3 bases at V and 4 bases at J, with 15 bases in the middle. Germline CDR1 is MNHEY and CDR2 is SMNVEV (reference sequence). The CDR3 has 15 residues. The sequenced material came from PBMCs. This sequence was found in a boy under 10 years old in good health and CMV-seronegative. This sequence joins TRBV27 and TRBJ2-5; maybe TRBD2 (5 bases). Written as DNA, the CDR3 is TGTGCCAGCAGTTTCTTAGCGCGGGTGAGAGAGACCCAGTACTTC. The encoded protein is CASSFLARVRETQYF.